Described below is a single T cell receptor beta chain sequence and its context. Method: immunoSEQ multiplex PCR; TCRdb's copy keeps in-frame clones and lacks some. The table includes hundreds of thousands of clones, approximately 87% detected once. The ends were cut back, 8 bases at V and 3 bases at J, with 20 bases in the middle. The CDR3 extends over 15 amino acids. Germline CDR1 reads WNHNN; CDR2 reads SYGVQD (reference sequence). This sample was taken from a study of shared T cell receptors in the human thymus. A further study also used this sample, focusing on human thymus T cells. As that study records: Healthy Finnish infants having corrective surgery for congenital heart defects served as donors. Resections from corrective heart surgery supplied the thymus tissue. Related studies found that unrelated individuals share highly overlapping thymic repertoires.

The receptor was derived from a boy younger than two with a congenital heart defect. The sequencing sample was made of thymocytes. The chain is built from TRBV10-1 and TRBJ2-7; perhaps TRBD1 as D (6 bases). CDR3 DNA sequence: TGCGCCAGCGGACTTTCCGGGACAAAATTCTACGAGCAGTACTTC. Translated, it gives CASGLSGTKFYEQYF.